This T cell receptor beta chain was captured in a study of vaccination and CD4 T cells after COVID-19. Study-wide background: Post-vaccine specimens were obtained a median approximately 70 days after dose two (range 14 to 241).

Indicated treatment: approximately nine-day PBMC culture with coronavirus spike peptide pools or control peptides (ViraFEST assay). Researchers used the Oncomine TCR Beta short-read assay to sequence DNA from cultured CD4+ T cells. Genomic DNA extraction was carried out from cultured CD4+ T cells. TCRdb re-called the PCR reads with MiXCR, one entry per CDR3 protein. Found here are 20,000 to 25,000 distinct CDR3 sequences, around 45% of them singletons; the top ten hold roughly 19%. A note on this clonotype: The antigen remains unidentified.

The CDR3 covers 16 residues. CDR1 and CDR2 from the germline V gene are MGHDK and SYGVNS. Trimming cost V 2 bases and J 4 bases; bases outside gene matches: 6. Sequencing used CD4+ T cells from blood, cultured in vitro, obtained before SARS-CoV-2 vaccination. The TCR sequence derives from a human donor who received a COVID-19 vaccine. The chain links TRBV25-1 to TRBJ2-3; 10 positions match TRBD1. The CDR3 DNA sequence: TGTGCCAGCAGTGAAAGGACAGGGGGGCCTTCAGATACGCAGTATTTT. As protein: CASSERTGGPSDTQYF.